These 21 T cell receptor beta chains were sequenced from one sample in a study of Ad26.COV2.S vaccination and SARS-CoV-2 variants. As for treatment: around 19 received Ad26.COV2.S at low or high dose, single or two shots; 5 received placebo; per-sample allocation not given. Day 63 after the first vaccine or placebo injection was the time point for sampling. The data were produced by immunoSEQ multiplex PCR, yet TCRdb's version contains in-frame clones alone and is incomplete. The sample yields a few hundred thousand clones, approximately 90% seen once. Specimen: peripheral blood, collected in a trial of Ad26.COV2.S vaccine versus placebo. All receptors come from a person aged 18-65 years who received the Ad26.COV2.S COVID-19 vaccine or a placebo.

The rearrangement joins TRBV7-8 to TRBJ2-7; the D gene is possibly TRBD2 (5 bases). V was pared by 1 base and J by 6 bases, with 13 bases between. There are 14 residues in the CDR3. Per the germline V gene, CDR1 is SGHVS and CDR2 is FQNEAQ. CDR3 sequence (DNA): TGTGCCAGCAGCTTAGAGAGGACTGTTCGCGAGCAGTACTTC. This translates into CASSLERTVREQYF. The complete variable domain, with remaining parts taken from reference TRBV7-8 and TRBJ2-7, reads GAGVSQSPRYKVAKRGQDVALRCDPISGHVSLFWYQQALGQGPEFLTYFQNEAQLDKSGLPSDRFFAERPEGSVSTLKIQRTQQEDSAVYLCASSLERTVREQYFGPGTRLTVT.

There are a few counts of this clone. The CDR3 spells CASSLATFGVGYTF. CDR3 nucleotide sequence: TGTGCCAGCAGCTTAGCGACTTTTGGAGTCGGCTACACCTTC. The V and J genes are TRBV7-9 and TRBJ1-2; D unclear. This CDR3 comprises 14 residues. Trimming left V 0 bases short and J 8 bases short, with 13 bases between. The germline V gene has CDR1 SEHNR and CDR2 FQNEAQ (reference sequence).

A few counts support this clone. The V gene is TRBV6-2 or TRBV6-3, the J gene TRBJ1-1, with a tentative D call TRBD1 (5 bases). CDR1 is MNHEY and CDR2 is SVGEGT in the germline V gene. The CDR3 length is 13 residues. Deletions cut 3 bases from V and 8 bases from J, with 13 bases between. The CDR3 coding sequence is TGTGCCAGCAGTTATCGTGGCAGGGAGGAAGCTTTCTTT. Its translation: CASSYRGREEAFF.

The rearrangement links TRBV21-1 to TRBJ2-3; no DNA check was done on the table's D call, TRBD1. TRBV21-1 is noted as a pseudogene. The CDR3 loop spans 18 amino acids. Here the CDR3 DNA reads TGTGCCAGCAGCACGAACACGGGGACAGACGCTAGCACAGATACGCAGTATTTT. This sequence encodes CASSTNTGTDASTDTQYF.

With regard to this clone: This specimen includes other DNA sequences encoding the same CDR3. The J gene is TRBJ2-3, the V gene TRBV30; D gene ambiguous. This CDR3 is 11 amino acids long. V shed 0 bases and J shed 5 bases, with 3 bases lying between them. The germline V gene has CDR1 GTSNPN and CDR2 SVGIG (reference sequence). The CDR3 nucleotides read TGTGCCTGGAGTGTGGGAGATACGCAGTATTTT. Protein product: CAWSVGDTQYF.

In DNA, the CDR3 is TGTGCCAGCAGCCCCCGGACTAGCGGGGGGGCTTGGCAAGAGACCCAGTACTTC. It codes for CASSPRTSGGAWQETQYF. The chain combines TRBV9 with TRBJ2-5; 15 bases are a match to TRBD2. Germline values: CDR1 SGDLS, CDR2 YYNGEE. J was trimmed by 2 bases and V by 4 bases; bases with no gene match: 9. This CDR3 has 18 residues.

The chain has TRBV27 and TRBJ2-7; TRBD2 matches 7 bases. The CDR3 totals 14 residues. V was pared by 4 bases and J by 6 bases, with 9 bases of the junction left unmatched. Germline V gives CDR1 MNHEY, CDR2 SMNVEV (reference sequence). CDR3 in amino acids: CASSSSGTKREQYF. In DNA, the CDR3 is TGTGCCAGCAGTTCCTCCGGGACTAAACGCGAGCAGTACTTC.

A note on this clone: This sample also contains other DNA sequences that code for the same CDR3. This CDR3 reads CASSLGSDTQYF. The CDR3 DNA follows: TGTGCCAGCAGCTTAGGTTCAGATACGCAGTATTTT. V is TRBV11-2 and J is TRBJ2-3; the D is unclear. The CDR3 length is 12 residues. CDR1 SGHAT and CDR2 FQNNGV come from the germline V gene. V lost 1 base, J lost 4 bases, and 3 bases lay in between.

Written as DNA, the CDR3 is TGCGCCAGCAGCCCGACAGGGGGAAACACTGAAGCTTTCTTT. As protein: CASSPTGGNTEAFF. The rearrangement links TRBV4-1 to TRBJ1-1; TRBD1 matches at 9 bases. Germline assignment: CDR1 MGHRA and CDR2 YSYEKL. The CDR3 covers 14 residues. Germline trimming cut 4 bases from V and 2 bases from J; bases unmatched to any gene: 2.

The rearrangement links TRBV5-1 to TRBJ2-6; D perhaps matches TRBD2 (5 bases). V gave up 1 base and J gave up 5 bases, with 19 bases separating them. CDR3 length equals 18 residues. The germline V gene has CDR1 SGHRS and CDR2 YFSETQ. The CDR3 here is CASSLRGFEGIRANVLTF. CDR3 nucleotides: TGCGCCAGCAGCTTGAGAGGGTTCGAAGGAATCCGGGCCAACGTCCTGACTTTC.

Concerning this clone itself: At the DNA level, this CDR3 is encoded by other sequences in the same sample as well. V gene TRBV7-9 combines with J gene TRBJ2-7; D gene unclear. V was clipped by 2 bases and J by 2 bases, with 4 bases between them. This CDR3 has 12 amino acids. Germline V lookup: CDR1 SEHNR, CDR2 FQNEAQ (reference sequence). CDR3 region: CASSLQAYEQYF. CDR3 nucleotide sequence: TGTGCCAGCAGCTTACAGGCCTACGAGCAGTACTTC. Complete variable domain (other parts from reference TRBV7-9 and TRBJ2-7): DTGVSQNPRHKITKRGQNVTFRCDPISEHNRLYWYRQTLGQGPEFLTYFQNEAQLEKSRLLSDRFSAERPKGSFSTLEIQRTEQGDSAMYLCASSLQAYEQYFGPGTRLTVT.

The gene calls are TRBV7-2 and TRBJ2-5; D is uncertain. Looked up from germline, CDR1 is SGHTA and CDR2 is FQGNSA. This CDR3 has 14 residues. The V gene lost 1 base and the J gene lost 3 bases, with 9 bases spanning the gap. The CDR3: CASSLVGGEETQYF. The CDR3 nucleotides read TGTGCCAGCAGCTTAGTGGGTGGGGAAGAGACCCAGTACTTC.

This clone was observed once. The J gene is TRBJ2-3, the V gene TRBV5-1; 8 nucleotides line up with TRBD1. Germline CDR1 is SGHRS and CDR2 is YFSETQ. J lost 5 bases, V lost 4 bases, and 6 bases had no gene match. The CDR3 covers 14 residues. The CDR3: CASSGGQALDTQYF. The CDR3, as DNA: TGCGCCAGCAGCGGGGGACAGGCACTAGATACGCAGTATTTT.

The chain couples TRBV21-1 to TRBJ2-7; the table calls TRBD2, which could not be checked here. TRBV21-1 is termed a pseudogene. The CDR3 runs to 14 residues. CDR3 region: CASSKGGSIYEQYF. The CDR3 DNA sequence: TGTGCCAGCAGCAAAGGAGGCAGCATCTACGAGCAGTACTTC.

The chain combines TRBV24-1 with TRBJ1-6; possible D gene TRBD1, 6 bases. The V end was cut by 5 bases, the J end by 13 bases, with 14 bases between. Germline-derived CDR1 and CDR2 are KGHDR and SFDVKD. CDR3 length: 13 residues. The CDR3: CATSGGGGTPLHF. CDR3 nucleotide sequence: TGTGCCACCAGTGGGGGAGGGGGTACGCCCCTCCACTTT.

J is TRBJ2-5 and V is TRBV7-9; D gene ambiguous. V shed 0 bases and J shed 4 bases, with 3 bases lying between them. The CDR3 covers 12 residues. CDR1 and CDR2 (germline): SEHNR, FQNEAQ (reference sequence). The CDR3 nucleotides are TGTGCCAGCAGCTTAGCGGTAGAGACCCAGTACTTC. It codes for CASSLAVETQYF.

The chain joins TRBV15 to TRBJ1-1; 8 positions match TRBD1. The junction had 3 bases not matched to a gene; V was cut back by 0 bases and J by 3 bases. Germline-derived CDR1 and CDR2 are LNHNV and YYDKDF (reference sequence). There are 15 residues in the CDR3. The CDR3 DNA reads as TGTGCCACCAGCAGAGATGGACAGGGCGACACTGAAGCTTTCTTT. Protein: CATSRDGQGDTEAFF.

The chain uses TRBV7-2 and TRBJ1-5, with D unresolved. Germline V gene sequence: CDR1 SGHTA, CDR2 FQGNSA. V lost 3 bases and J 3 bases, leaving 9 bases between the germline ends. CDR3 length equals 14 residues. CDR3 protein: CASSLQGFNQPQHF. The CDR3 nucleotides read TGTGCCAGCAGCTTGCAAGGGTTCAATCAGCCCCAGCATTTT. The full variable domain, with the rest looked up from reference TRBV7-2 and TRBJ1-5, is GAGVSQSPSNKVTEKGKDVELRCDPISGHTALYWYRQSLGQGLEFLIYFQGNSAPDKSGLPSDRFSAERTGGSVSTLTIQRTQQEDSAVYLCASSLQGFNQPQHFGDGTRLSIL.

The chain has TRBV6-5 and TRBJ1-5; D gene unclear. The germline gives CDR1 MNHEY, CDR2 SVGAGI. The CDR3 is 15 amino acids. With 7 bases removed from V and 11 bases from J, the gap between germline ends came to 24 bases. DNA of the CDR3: TGTGCCAGCACGGGCCAGAAACTAATCAGGCGGTCCCAGCATTTT. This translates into CASTGQKLIRRSQHF.

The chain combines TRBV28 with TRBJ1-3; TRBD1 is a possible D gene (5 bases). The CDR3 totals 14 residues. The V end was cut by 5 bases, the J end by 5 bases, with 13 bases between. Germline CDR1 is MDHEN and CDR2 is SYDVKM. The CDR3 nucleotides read TGTGCCAGCAGTGCTCAGGGATCTCGAAACACCATATATTTT. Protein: CASSAQGSRNTIYF.

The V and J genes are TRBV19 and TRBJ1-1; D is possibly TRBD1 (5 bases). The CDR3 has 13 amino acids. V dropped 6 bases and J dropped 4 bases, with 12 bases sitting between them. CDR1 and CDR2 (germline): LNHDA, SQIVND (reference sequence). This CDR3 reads CASRRGGGTEAFF. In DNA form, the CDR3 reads TGTGCCAGTAGACGGGGGGGAGGCACTGAAGCTTTCTTT. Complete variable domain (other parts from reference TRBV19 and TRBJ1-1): DGGITQSPKYLFRKEGQNVTLSCEQNLNHDAMYWYRQDPGQGLRLIYYSQIVNDFQKGDIAEGYSVSREKKESFPLTVTSAQKNPTAFYLCASRRGGGTEAFFGQGTRLTVV.